The source of this TCR beta chain is a study of T cell repertoires in aging, cancer and after chemotherapy. Across the study: Chronic lymphocytic leukemia patients on fludarabine- or bendamustine-based regimens gave paired samples before and after chemotherapy.

In this sample, this clonotype is medium-sized. The antigen remains undetermined. There are 15 residues in the CDR3. Trimming removed 3 bases from V and 2 bases from J; junction bases left unmatched: 4. Germline V CDR1 and CDR2: SGHVS, FNYEAQ. Rearranged V-D-J TRB sequences were amplified with a mixed TRB-A/B primer pool. MiXCR was run by TCRdb on the multiplex PCR reads, yielding one entry per CDR3 protein. The data contain 4,000 to 6,000 distinct CDR3 sequences, about 35% of them singletons. Study-wide results and caveats: In healthy donors, age-related TCR diversity loss mainly reflected lost richness. Thymic emigration or peripheral T cell expansion may be impaired by lymphoid organ infiltration in hematological cancer.

Amplification of TCR beta used genomic DNA extracted from peripheral blood. Sequenced material: blood. The V gene is TRBV7-6, the J gene TRBJ2-7; TRBD1 agrees at 10 bases. This sequence originates from a human donor with a blood cancer. The CDR3 DNA is TGTGCCAGCAGCTTGACCGGGACAGGGGCCTACGAGCAGTACTTC. Translated: CASSLTGTGAYEQYF.